The clone carrying this T cell receptor (beta chain) was seen ten or more times. The germline V and J ends were trimmed by 7 bases and 7 bases, with 17 bases remaining between them. The CDR3 covers 13 residues. Germline CDR1 is SGHDT and CDR2 is YYEEEE. The sample originates from a study of low-dose radiotherapy and immunotherapy resistance in tumors. Regarding time point: after trial treatment. Treatment reported: LDRT plus nivolumab, ipilimumab, low-dose cyclophosphamide and aspirin (RACIN trial). Each eligible patient had an advanced solid tumor, and these tumors lacked tumor-infiltrating lymphocytes. Priming of first-strand cDNA relied on TRAV- and TRBV-specific primers (covering alpha and beta chains). Amplification, which lasted 15 to 20 PCR cycles, used a constant-region primer and V-primer adapter to amplify TCRs. TCRdb ran MiXCR on the reads and lists one entry per CDR3 protein. The data contain roughly 38,000 distinct CDR3 sequences, less than 25% of them singletons.

Sample: PBMCs, taken after low-dose radiotherapy plus immunotherapy. This clonotype originated in a female donor with ovarian cancer. This sequence joins TRBV5-6 and TRBJ2-5; weak D call: TRBD1 (6 bases). Here the CDR3 reads CASSGPLGGTQYF. DNA of the CDR3: TGTGCCAGCTCGGGACCCTTAGGGGGGACCCAGTACTTC.